This entry lists 23 T cell receptor beta chains sequenced from one sample in a study of blood T cell repertoires in COVID-19. Data came from immunoSEQ multiplex PCR; TCRdb stores just in-frame clones and leaves some out. The sample gives approximately 150,000 clones, around nine tenths of which show up once; roughly 2.1% is in the top ten. The sample taken for sequencing was peripheral blood. Receptors originate from a man aged 65-85 years with active COVID-19.

The chain combines TRBV6-1 with TRBJ2-7; TRBD2 is a possible D gene (6 bases). V shed 4 bases and J shed 2 bases, with 18 bases lying between them. The CDR3 extends over 16 amino acids. CDR1 and CDR2 from the germline V gene are MNHNS and SASEGT. The CDR3 loop is CASSAPAGTLPYEQYF. The CDR3 DNA sequence: TGTGCCAGCAGTGCCCCGGCCGGGACTCTTCCCTACGAGCAGTACTTC.

The rearrangement joins TRBV28 to TRBJ1-2; perhaps TRBD1 as D (5 bases). CDR1 and CDR2 (germline): MDHEN, SYDVKM. The length of the CDR3 is 14 residues. The V end was cut by 5 bases, the J end by 6 bases, with 16 bases between. The CDR3 nucleotides read TGTGCCAGCAGTCCGGGGCGGGGGAGGAATGGCTACACCTTC. This gives the protein CASSPGRGRNGYTF.

The CDR3 reads CAWRLLGGTTGNTIYF. The CDR3 bases are TGTGCCTGGAGGCTACTCGGGGGGACTACTGGAAACACCATATATTTT. This chain uses TRBV30 with TRBJ1-3, with a weak D call TRBD1 (5 bases). CDR3 length equals 16 residues. Germline values: CDR1 GTSNPN, CDR2 SVGIG (reference sequence). V lost 3 bases and J 2 bases, leaving 17 bases between the germline ends.

DNA for the CDR3: TGTGCCAGCAGCTTGAAGGGAGTAACTGGAAACACCATATATTTT. It encodes CASSLKGVTGNTIYF. The rearrangement joins TRBV5-8 to TRBJ1-3; no reliable D call. The CDR3 length is 15 residues. In germline, CDR1 is SGHTS, CDR2 YDEGEE. The germline V and J ends were trimmed by 1 base and 2 bases, with 10 bases remaining between them.

Only a few counts were recorded for this clone. The CDR3 DNA is TGTGCCAGTAGTATAGAAGGGGGCGTAAGGCATGAAAAACTGTTTTTT. Protein product: CASSIEGGVRHEKLFF. The rearrangement joins TRBV19 to TRBJ1-4; 7 nucleotides agree with TRBD1. This CDR3 contains 16 residues. The V gene end was trimmed by 0 bases and the J gene end by 6 bases; junction bases not matched to a gene: 7. Germline CDR1 and CDR2: LNHDA and SQIVND (reference sequence).

This chain connects TRBV27 to TRBJ1-5; D might be TRBD1 (5 bases). V dropped 5 bases and J dropped 6 bases, with 20 bases sitting between them. Per germline, CDR1 MNHEY and CDR2 SMNVEV (reference sequence). The CDR3 totals 16 residues. CDR3 protein: CASSPSTGVGSQPQHF. CDR3 nucleotides: TGTGCCAGCAGTCCCTCAACGGGGGTGGGAAGTCAGCCCCAGCATTTT.

This chain joins TRBV7-9 and TRBJ2-7, with D perhaps TRBD2 (6 bases). V gave up 1 base and J gave up 2 bases, with 9 bases separating them. This CDR3 spans 14 amino acids. CDR1 and CDR2 (germline): SEHNR, FQNEAQ (reference sequence). CDR3 bases: TGTGCCAGCAGCTTAGGTCCGGGGGCCTACGAGCAGTACTTC. This encodes CASSLGPGAYEQYF.

This clone turned up a few times. The V call is TRBV11-2, the J call TRBJ2-1; 16 nucleotides match TRBD2. Losses at the gene ends were 4 bases for V and 7 bases for J; bases not matched to a gene: 4. Per germline, CDR1 SGHAT and CDR2 FQNNGV. The CDR3 loop spans 16 amino acids. In nucleotides, the CDR3 is TGTGCCAGCAGCTCGGGACTAGCGGGAGGGCTAAATGAGCAGTTCTTC. Translating gives CASSSGLAGGLNEQFF.

The chain employs TRBV11-2 and TRBJ2-6; D might be TRBD1 (6 bases). This CDR3 has 17 amino acids. Trimming shortened V by 5 bases and J by 0 bases, and 14 bases separated the two germline ends. The germline V gene encodes CDR1 SGHAT and CDR2 FQNNGV. CDR3 in DNA: TGTGCCAGCAGCCCACAACCAGGGGACTCTGGGGCCAACGTCCTGACTTTC. Translating gives CASSPQPGDSGANVLTF.

The V gene is TRBV7-2, the J gene TRBJ1-2; 7 bases map to TRBD1. In germline, CDR1 is SGHTA, CDR2 FQGNSA. The CDR3 has 13 residues. V was pared by 4 bases and J by 5 bases, with 4 bases of the junction left unmatched. The CDR3 coding sequence is TGTGCCAGCAGCTCACAGGGGCTATATGGCTACACCTTC. This gives the protein CASSSQGLYGYTF.

The chain recombines TRBV19 with TRBJ2-3, with 7 bases identical to TRBD1. The CDR3 covers 15 residues. Trimming at V came to 10 bases and at J to 2 bases, leaving 12 bases not matched to a gene. CDR1 is LNHDA and CDR2 is SQIVND in the germline V gene (reference sequence). The CDR3 here is CATSRDRAFTDTQYF. As DNA, the CDR3 is TGTGCCACCTCCCGGGACAGAGCTTTCACAGATACGCAGTATTTT.

J is TRBJ2-2 and V is TRBV27, with TRBD2 identical over 11 bases. V dropped 5 bases and J dropped 7; count of bases not matched to a gene: 9. Per the germline V gene, CDR1 is MNHEY and CDR2 is SMNVEV (reference sequence). The CDR3 totals 16 residues. CDR3 sequence (DNA): TGTGCCAGCAGTCCCCGGACTAGCGGGTTGGGCGGGGAGCTGTTTTTT. It codes for CASSPRTSGLGGELFF.

The table lists this clone with a count of one. The chain combines TRBV12-3 or TRBV12-4 with TRBJ1-2; no clear D gene. This CDR3 region has 13 residues. The V end lost 1 base, the J end lost 2 bases, and 5 bases lay between the germline ends. The CDR3 sequence is CASSLGRNYGYTF. The CDR3 region has the DNA TGTGCCAGCAGTTTAGGCCGGAACTATGGCTACACCTTC.

The chain is built from TRBV19 and TRBJ1-1; 9 bases map to TRBD1. In germline, CDR1 is LNHDA, CDR2 SQIVND (reference sequence). Trimming took 7 bases from V and 0 from J; bases not matched to a gene: 3. This CDR3 is built from 14 residues. The CDR3 DNA reads TGTGCCAGTAACGGACAGGGGTTGAACACTGAAGCTTTCTTT. Its translation is CASNGQGLNTEAFF.

The chain recombines TRBV6-2 or TRBV6-3 with TRBJ2-6, with 7 bases that match TRBD2. Germline V gene sequence: CDR1 MNHEY, CDR2 SVGEGT. After removal of 0 bases from V and 0 bases from J, the junction contained 8 bases not matched to a gene. The CDR3 covers 19 residues. The CDR3 region has the DNA TGTGCCAGCAGTTACTCGAGCCTAGCGGAGCCCTCTGGGGCCAACGTCCTGACTTTC. This gives the protein CASSYSSLAEPSGANVLTF.

The chain has TRBV18 and TRBJ1-2; D unresolved. Germline assignment: CDR1 KGHSH and CDR2 LQKENI. This CDR3 comprises 13 residues. Between the trimmed V and J ends, which lost 3 bases and 4 bases, there was a span of 9 bases. In DNA form, the CDR3 reads TGTGCCAGCTCACCTACAGAGACCTATGGCTACACCTTC. This gives the protein CASSPTETYGYTF.

Points on this clone: Mismatch with germline at one junction end may stem from a read error. The chain combines TRBV3-1 (or the pseudogene TRBV3-2) with TRBJ2-1, with unresolved D. The V gene's germline CDR1 is LGHDT and CDR2 YNNKEL (reference sequence). This CDR3 has 14 amino acids. The CDR3 spells CASSKDPAYNEQFF. The CDR3 region has the DNA TGTGCCAGCAGCAAAGACCCGGCCTACAATGAGCAGTTCTTC.

The DNA for the CDR3 is TGCGCCAGCAGCCCTGGACAGGGGGCCTACGAGCAGTACTTC. This gives the protein CASSPGQGAYEQYF. V is TRBV4-3 and J is TRBJ2-7; 10 positions match TRBD1. CDR1 LGHNA and CDR2 YSLEER come from the germline V gene. The CDR3 runs to 14 residues. V gave up 4 bases and J gave up 2 bases; unmatched junction bases: 2.

This chain links TRBV7-2 with TRBJ2-5, with TRBD2 matching 11 bases. The V and J ends lost 0 bases and 5 bases, in that order; junction bases with no gene match: 14. This CDR3 is built from 19 residues. The germline V gene encodes CDR1 SGHTA and CDR2 FQGNSA. This chain's CDR3 is CASSLASAASGRRGETQYF. CDR3 DNA sequence: TGTGCCAGCAGCTTAGCCTCCGCGGCTAGCGGGAGGAGAGGGGAGACCCAGTACTTC.

The gene calls are TRBV18 and TRBJ1-5, with TRBD1 matching over 9 bases. The germline gives CDR1 KGHSH, CDR2 LQKENI. This CDR3 spans 14 amino acids. V lost 4 bases to trimming and J lost 7 bases; unmatched junction nucleotides: 5. CDR3 nucleotide sequence: TGTGCCAGCTCACTCGGGACAGGGAGACAGCCCCAGCATTTT. This codes for CASSLGTGRQPQHF.

V gene TRBV19 combines with J gene TRBJ2-7; 10 bases fit TRBD1. After removal of 5 bases from V and 6 bases from J, the junction contained 10 bases not matched to a gene. This CDR3 has 15 residues. Germline CDR1 LNHDA, CDR2 SQIVND (reference sequence). CDR3 loop: CASSSRDRGTGEQYF. CDR3 coding DNA: TGTGCCAGTAGTTCCCGGGACAGGGGAACCGGCGAGCAGTACTTC.

The V gene is TRBV6-5, the J gene TRBJ2-3; tentative D call: TRBD1 (6 bases). The CDR3 runs 13 residues. Germline values: CDR1 MNHEY, CDR2 SVGAGI. Trimming took off 8 bases at V and 9 bases at J, with 18 bases between the two ends. In nucleotides, the CDR3 is TGTGCCAGCCACGACTCCAGGGGCGACACGCAGTATTTT. Its translation: CASHDSRGDTQYF.

V gene TRBV10-3 combines with J gene TRBJ1-1; a weak D match, TRBD1 (5 bases). Germline V lookup: CDR1 ENHRY, CDR2 SYGVKD. V was shortened by 0 bases and J by 3 bases, with 11 bases between the two germline ends. The CDR3 is 15 residues long. CDR3 loop: CAISESQGMDTEAFF. The CDR3 bases are TGTGCCATCAGTGAGTCCCAGGGTATGGACACTGAAGCTTTCTTT.